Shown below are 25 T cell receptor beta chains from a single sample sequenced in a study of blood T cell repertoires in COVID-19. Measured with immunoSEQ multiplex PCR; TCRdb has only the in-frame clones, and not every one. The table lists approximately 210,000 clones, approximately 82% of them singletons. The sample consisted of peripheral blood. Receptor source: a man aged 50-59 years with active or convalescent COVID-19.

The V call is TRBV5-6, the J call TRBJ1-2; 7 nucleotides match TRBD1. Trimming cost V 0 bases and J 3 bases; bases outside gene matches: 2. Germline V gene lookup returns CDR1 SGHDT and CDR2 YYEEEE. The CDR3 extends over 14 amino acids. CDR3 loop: CASSLVTGDYGYTF. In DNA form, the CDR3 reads TGTGCCAGCAGCTTGGTAACAGGGGACTATGGCTACACCTTC.

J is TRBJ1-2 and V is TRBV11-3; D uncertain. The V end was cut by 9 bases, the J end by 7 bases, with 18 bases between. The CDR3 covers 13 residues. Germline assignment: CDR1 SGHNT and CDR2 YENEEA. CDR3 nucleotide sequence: TGTGCCAGGATTTGGGTTTTTCTAGGTGGCTACACCTTC. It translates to CARIWVFLGGYTF.

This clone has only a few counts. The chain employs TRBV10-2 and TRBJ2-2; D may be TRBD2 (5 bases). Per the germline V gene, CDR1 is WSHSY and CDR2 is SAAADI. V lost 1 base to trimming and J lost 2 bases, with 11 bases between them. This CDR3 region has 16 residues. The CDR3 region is CASSELVGVNTGELFF. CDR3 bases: TGCGCCAGCAGTGAGTTGGTGGGAGTTAACACCGGGGAGCTGTTTTTT.

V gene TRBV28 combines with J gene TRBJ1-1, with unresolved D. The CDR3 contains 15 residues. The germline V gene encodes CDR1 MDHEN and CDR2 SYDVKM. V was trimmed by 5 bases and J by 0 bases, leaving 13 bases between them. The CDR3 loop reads CASSPWTGMNTEAFF. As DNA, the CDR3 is TGTGCCAGCAGTCCTTGGACTGGCATGAACACTGAAGCTTTCTTT.

DNA of the CDR3: TGTGCCTGGAGCGGATCGACAGGGGGCGGAGAAAAACTGTTTTTT. Protein sequence: CAWSGSTGGGEKLFF. V is TRBV30 and J is TRBJ1-4; 10 nucleotides match TRBD1. Trimming at V came to 3 bases and at J to 8 bases, leaving 9 bases not matched to a gene. Germline assignment: CDR1 GTSNPN and CDR2 SVGIG (reference sequence). The CDR3 totals 15 residues.

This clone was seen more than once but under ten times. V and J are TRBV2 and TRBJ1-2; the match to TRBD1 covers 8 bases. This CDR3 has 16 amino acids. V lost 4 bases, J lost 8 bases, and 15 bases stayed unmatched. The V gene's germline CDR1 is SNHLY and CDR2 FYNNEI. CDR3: CASSVSIQGGRSGYTF. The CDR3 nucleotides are TGTGCCAGCAGTGTTTCTATACAGGGGGGAAGAAGCGGCTACACCTTC. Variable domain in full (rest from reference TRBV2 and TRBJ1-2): EPEVTQTPSHQVTQMGQEVILRCVPISNHLYFYWYRQILGQKVEFLVSFYNNEISEKSEIFDDQFSVERPDGSNFTLKIRSTKLEDSAMYFCASSVSIQGGRSGYTFGSGTRLTVV.

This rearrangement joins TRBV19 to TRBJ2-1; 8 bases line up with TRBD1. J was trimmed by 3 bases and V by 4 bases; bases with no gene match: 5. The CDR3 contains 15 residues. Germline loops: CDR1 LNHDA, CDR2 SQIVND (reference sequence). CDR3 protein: CASSNSGGVYNEQFF. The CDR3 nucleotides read TGTGCCAGTAGTAACTCAGGGGGCGTCTACAATGAGCAGTTCTTC.

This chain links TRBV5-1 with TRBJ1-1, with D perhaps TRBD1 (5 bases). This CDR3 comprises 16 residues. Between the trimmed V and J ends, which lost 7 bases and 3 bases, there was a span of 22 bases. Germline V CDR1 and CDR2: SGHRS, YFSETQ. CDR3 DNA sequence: TGCGCCAGCCACATCCAGGGTTCGGTATTTGACACTGAAGCTTTCTTT. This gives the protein CASHIQGSVFDTEAFF.

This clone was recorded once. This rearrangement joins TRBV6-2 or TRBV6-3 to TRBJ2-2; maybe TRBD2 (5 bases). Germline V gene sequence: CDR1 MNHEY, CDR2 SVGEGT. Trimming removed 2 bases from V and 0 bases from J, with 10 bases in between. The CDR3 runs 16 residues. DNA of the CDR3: TGTGCCAGCAGTTACGGTCCGGGGACGAACACCGGGGAGCTGTTTTTT. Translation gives CASSYGPGTNTGELFF.

CDR3 in DNA: TGCGCCAGCAGCCAAACAGGGGACACTGAAGCTTTCTTT. It codes for CASSQTGDTEAFF. The chain links TRBV4-1 to TRBJ1-1, with TRBD1 matching 7 bases. The CDR3 length is 13 residues. The germline V gene has CDR1 MGHRA and CDR2 YSYEKL. The trim removed 2 bases at V and 3 bases at J, leaving 0 bases unmatched.

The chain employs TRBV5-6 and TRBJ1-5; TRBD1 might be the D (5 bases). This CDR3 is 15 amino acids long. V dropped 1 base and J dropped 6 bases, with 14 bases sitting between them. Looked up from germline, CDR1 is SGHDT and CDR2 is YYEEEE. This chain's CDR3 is CASSLSRGVGQPQHF. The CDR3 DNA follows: TGTGCCAGCAGCTTGTCCCGGGGGGTCGGTCAGCCCCAGCATTTT.

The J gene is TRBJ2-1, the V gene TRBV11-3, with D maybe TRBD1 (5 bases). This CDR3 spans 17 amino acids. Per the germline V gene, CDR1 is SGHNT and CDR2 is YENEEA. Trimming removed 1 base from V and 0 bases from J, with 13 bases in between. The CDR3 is CASSLGGVRSSYNEQFF. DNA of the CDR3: TGTGCCAGCAGCTTAGGGGGCGTCAGGTCCTCCTACAATGAGCAGTTCTTC.

In nucleotides, the CDR3 is TGTGCCAGCAGCTTCCCAGACAGGGAAGGCTACACCTTC. This encodes CASSFPDREGYTF. The chain uses TRBV7-9 and TRBJ1-2; 7 nucleotides agree with TRBD1. After removal of 3 bases from V and 8 bases from J, the junction contained 6 bases not matched to a gene. The CDR3 sequence is 13 residues long. CDR1 and CDR2 from the germline V gene are SEHNR and FQNEAQ (reference sequence).

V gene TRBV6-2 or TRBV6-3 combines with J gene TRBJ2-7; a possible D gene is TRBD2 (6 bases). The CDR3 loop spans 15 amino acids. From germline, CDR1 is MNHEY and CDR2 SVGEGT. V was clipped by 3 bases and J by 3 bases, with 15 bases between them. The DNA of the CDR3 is TGTGCCAGCAGTTATACGGGCCTGGAGGGCTACGAGCAGTACTTC. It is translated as CASSYTGLEGYEQYF.

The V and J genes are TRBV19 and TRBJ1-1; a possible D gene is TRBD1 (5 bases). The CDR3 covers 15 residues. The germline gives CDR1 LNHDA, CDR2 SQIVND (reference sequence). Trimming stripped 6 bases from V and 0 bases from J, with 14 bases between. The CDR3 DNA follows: TGTGCCAGTAGGGCCCGGGGGGGGTTGAACACTGAAGCTTTCTTT. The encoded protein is CASRARGGLNTEAFF.

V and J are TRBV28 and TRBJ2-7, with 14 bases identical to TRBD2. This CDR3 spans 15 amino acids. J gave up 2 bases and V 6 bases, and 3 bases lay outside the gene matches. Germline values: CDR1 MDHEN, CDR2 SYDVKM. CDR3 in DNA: TGTGCCAGCAGGTTGGGACTAGCGGGAGCCTACGAGCAGTACTTC. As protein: CASRLGLAGAYEQYF.

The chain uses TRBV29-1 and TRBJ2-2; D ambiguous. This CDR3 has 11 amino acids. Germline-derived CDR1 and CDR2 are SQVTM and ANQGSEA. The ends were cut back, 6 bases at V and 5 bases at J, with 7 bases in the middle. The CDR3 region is CSVSGTGELFF. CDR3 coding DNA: TGCAGCGTATCCGGGACCGGGGAGCTGTTTTTT.

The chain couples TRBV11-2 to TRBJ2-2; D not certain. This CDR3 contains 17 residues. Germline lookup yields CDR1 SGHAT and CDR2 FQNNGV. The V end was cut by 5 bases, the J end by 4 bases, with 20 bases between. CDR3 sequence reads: CASSDPLIRSFTGELFF. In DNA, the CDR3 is TGTGCCAGCAGCGACCCTCTCATTCGGAGCTTCACCGGGGAGCTGTTTTTT.

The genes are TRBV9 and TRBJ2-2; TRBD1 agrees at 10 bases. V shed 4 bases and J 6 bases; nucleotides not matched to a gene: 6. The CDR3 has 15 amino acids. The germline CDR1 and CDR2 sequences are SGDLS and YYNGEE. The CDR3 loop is CASSTRQGAAGELFF. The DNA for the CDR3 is TGTGCCAGCAGCACCCGACAGGGGGCAGCCGGGGAGCTGTTTTTT.

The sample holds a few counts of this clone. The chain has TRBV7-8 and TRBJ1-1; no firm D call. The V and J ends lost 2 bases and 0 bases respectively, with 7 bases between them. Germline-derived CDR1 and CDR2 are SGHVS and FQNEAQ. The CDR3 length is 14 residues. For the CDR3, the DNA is TGTGCCAGCAGCTTACTGACTTTGAACACTGAAGCTTTCTTT. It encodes CASSLLTLNTEAFF.

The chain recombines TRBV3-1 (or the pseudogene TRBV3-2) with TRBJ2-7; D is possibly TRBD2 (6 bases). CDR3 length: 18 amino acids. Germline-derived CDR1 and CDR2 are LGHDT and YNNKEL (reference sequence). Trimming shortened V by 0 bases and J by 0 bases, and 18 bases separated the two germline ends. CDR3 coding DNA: TGTGCCAGCAGCCAAGATATCGTGGGGGGAGCGATCTCCTACGAGCAGTACTTC. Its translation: CASSQDIVGGAISYEQYF.

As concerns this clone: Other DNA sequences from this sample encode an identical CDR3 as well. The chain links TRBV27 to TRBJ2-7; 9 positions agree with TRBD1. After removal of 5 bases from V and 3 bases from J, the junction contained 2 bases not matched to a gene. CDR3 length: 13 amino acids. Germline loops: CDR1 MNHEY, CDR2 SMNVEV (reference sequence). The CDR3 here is CASSRGQGYEQYF. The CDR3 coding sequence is TGTGCCAGCAGTCGGGGACAGGGCTACGAGCAGTACTTC.

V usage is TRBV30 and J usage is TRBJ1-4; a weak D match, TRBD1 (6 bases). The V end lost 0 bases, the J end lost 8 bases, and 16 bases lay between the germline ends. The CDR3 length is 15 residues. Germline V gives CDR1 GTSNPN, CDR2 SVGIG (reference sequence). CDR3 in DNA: TGTGCCTGGAGTGTACTTTCAGGGGCAAAAGAAAAACTGTTTTTT. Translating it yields CAWSVLSGAKEKLFF.

The CDR3 DNA sequence: TGTGCCAGCAGTCCTCAGGCAGGGCACAATCAGCCCCAGCATTTT. This translates into CASSPQAGHNQPQHF. V is TRBV28 and J is TRBJ1-5; a weak D match, TRBD1 (5 bases). V was pared by 5 bases and J by 3 bases, with 14 bases between. The germline CDR1 and CDR2 sequences are MDHEN and SYDVKM. This CDR3 is built from 15 residues.

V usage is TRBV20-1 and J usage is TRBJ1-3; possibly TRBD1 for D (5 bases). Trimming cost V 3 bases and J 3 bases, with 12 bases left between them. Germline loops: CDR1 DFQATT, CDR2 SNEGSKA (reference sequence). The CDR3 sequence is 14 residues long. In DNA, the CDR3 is TGCAGTGCTAGTTCATCAGGGAATGGAAACACCATATATTTT. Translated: CSASSSGNGNTIYF.